These 20 T cell receptor beta chains originate from one sample sequenced in a study of blood T cells in healthy people across ages. The authors ran a second PCR of about 6 to 11 cycles using a sample-barcoded 5' primer and a J-beta primer mix. One entry per CDR3 protein, called by TCRdb with MiXCR from the 5' RACE reads. The table includes about a million distinct CDR3 sequences, roughly 51% detected once. Sequencing was carried out using blood. The receptors originated from a woman aged 60-75 years in good health.

The chain carries TRBV5-1 and TRBJ2-7, with D unclear. The CDR3 has 12 residues. V lost 6 bases and J 3 bases, leaving 10 bases between the germline ends. Germline CDR1 SGHRS, CDR2 YFSETQ. CDR3 region: CASKGRDYEQYF. DNA for the CDR3: TGCGCCAGCAAGGGCCGCGACTACGAGCAGTACTTC.

The gene calls are TRBV14 and TRBJ2-5; 7 bases fit TRBD2. The CDR3 is made up of 15 amino acids. Per germline, CDR1 SGHDN and CDR2 FVKESK. Unmatched junction bases numbered 14, after V lost 2 bases and J lost 11 bases. The CDR3 spells CASSQTSEFYNEQYF. For the CDR3, the DNA is TGTGCCAGCAGCCAAACTAGCGAGTTCTACAATGAGCAGTACTTC.

The J gene is TRBJ2-7, the V gene TRBV7-2; D may be TRBD2 (6 bases). Matching the DNA end better, TRBJ2-5 makes the J call doubtful. The CDR3 contains 16 residues. Germline V gives CDR1 SGHTA, CDR2 FQGNSA. The CDR3 region is CASSSTPTSRRETQYF. DNA for the CDR3: TGTGCCAGCAGCTCCACTCCGACTAGTCGCCGGGAGACCCAGTACTTC.

This clonotype came up a few times. CDR3 protein: CASSGRTEVYEQYF. In DNA, the CDR3 is TGCGCCAGCAGCGGACGGACAGAGGTCTACGAGCAGTACTTC. This chain uses TRBV5-1 with TRBJ2-7, with D tentatively TRBD1 (6 bases). Trimming took off 4 bases at V and 3 bases at J, with 14 bases between the two ends. This CDR3 region has 14 residues. In germline, CDR1 is SGHRS, CDR2 YFSETQ.

The chain has TRBV30 and TRBJ2-5; unclear D gene. The DNA end lines up better with TRBJ2-7; the J call may be wrong. The CDR3 contains 13 residues. The V gene's germline CDR1 is GTSNPN and CDR2 SVGIG (reference sequence). The DNA of the CDR3 is TGTGCCTGGACTCCGCCCCAGGTCTACGAGCAGTACTTC. It yields the protein CAWTPPQVYEQYF.

Only a few counts were recorded for this clonotype. In nucleotides, the CDR3 is TGTGCCAGCAGTTTAAAGGGGTTGGGCCTAAACAGCCGAAATCAGCCCCAGCATTTT. It codes for CASSLKGLGLNSRNQPQHF. The chain combines TRBV27 with TRBJ1-5; D might be TRBD1 (5 bases). The CDR3 is 19 residues long. Germline CDR1 MNHEY, CDR2 SMNVEV (reference sequence). Trimming removed 2 bases from V and 4 bases from J, with 24 bases in between.

The V and J genes are TRBV6-5 and TRBJ1-2; maybe TRBD1 (5 bases). CDR1 and CDR2 from the germline V gene are MNHEY and SVGAGI. The CDR3 is made up of 12 amino acids. V was pared by 6 bases and J by 7 bases, with 12 bases between. The CDR3 DNA reads as TGTGCCAGCAGCGCAGGGATAGCTGGCTACACCTTC. This gives the protein CASSAGIAGYTF.

This clonotype was seen a few times. This chain links TRBV29-1 with TRBJ1-1; D may be TRBD1 (6 bases). This CDR3 has 13 residues. Germline-derived CDR1 and CDR2 are SQVTM and ANQGSEA. V lost 4 bases to trimming and J lost 1 base, with 10 bases between them. CDR3 sequence: CSVAWGQNTEAFF. The CDR3 nucleotides are TGCAGCGTTGCCTGGGGACAGAACACTGAAGCTTTCTTT.

The chain joins TRBV30 to TRBJ2-3, with TRBD2 matching 7 bases. The length of the CDR3 is 15 residues. Germline assignment: CDR1 GTSNPN and CDR2 SVGIG (reference sequence). J gave up 4 bases and V 2 bases, and 9 bases lay outside the gene matches. The CDR3 DNA sequence: TGTGCCTGGAGTCCGTTTAGCGGGTTGGCAGATACGCAGTATTTT. This translates into CAWSPFSGLADTQYF.

The chain recombines TRBV10-3 with TRBJ2-3; D may be TRBD2 (5 bases). The V and J ends lost 6 bases and 5 bases respectively, with 9 bases between them. The V gene's germline CDR1 is ENHRY and CDR2 SYGVKD. The CDR3 consists of 12 residues. DNA for the CDR3: TGTGCCATCAGCGGGATACGAGATACGCAGTATTTT. Encoded protein: CAISGIRDTQYF.

The chain links TRBV27 to TRBJ1-2, with D unresolved. The V gene lost 1 base and the J gene lost 4 bases, with 7 bases spanning the gap. CDR3 size: 13 residues. The germline V gene has CDR1 MNHEY and CDR2 SMNVEV (reference sequence). The CDR3 is CASSLFLGYGYTF. The CDR3 DNA is TGTGCCAGCAGTTTATTTTTGGGCTATGGCTACACCTTC.

The rearrangement uses TRBV27 and TRBJ2-2, with D perhaps TRBD1 or TRBD2 (6 bases each). The germline V gene has CDR1 MNHEY and CDR2 SMNVEV (reference sequence). V shed 8 bases and J shed 4 bases, with 20 bases lying between them. The CDR3 totals 16 residues. The CDR3 coding sequence is TGTGCCAGCTTCTCCCCAGGGGTCGGGGGCACCGGGGAGCTGTTTTTT. It encodes CASFSPGVGGTGELFF.

The table lists this clonotype with a few counts. The chain is built from TRBV11-2 and TRBJ2-5; D might be TRBD2 (5 bases). The CDR3 is 12 residues long. Germline values: CDR1 SGHAT, CDR2 FQNNGV. Trimming removed 5 bases at V and 7 bases at J, with 11 bases between. In DNA form, the CDR3 reads TGTGCCAGCAGCAGCCAGGCGGGGACCCAGTACTTC. Its translation is CASSSQAGTQYF.

This clonotype appeared a few times. The genes are TRBV3-1 and TRBJ2-3; possibly TRBD1 for D (6 bases). The CDR3 runs to 14 residues. V dropped 4 bases and J dropped 8 bases, with 16 bases sitting between them. CDR1 LGHDT and CDR2 YNNKEL come from the germline V gene (reference sequence). CDR3 region: CASSRGSLGGTQYF. DNA of the CDR3: TGTGCCAGCAGCCGTGGATCGTTAGGGGGTACGCAGTATTTT.

The CDR3 reads CASSLGETLTEAFF. DNA of the CDR3: TGTGCCAGCAGTTTGGGGGAGACTCTCACTGAAGCTTTCTTT. This sequence joins TRBV28 and TRBJ1-1; tentatively, D is TRBD1 (5 bases). The length of the CDR3 is 14 residues. From germline, CDR1 is MDHEN and CDR2 SYDVKM. V was trimmed by 3 bases and J by 4 bases, leaving 12 bases between them.

This sequence joins TRBV4-2 and TRBJ2-7, with 10 bases aligning to TRBD2. The CDR3 is made up of 16 amino acids. Germline CDR1 is LGHNA and CDR2 is YNFKEQ. V lost 0 bases to trimming and J lost 0 bases; unmatched junction nucleotides: 2. The CDR3 nucleotides are TGTGCCAGCAGCCAAGAGCCTAGCGGGGGCTCCTACGAGCAGTACTTC. It encodes CASSQEPSGGSYEQYF.

The chain is built from TRBV7-4 and TRBJ2-4; D may be TRBD1 or TRBD2 (5 bases each). Trimming removed 2 bases from V and 5 bases from J, with 13 bases in between. From germline, CDR1 is SGHVT and CDR2 SQSDAQ. The CDR3 totals 15 residues. The CDR3 bases are TGTGCCAGCAGCTTATCTGGCCAGGGAGAAAACATTCAGTACTTC. Protein product: CASSLSGQGENIQYF.

A few counts support this clonotype. The rearrangement joins TRBV14 to TRBJ2-7, with D perhaps TRBD1 or TRBD2 (5 bases each). This CDR3 contains 17 residues. Germline-derived CDR1 and CDR2 are SGHDN and FVKESK. V was trimmed by 4 bases and J by 3 bases, leaving 22 bases between them. The CDR3 sequence is CASSPSPVGENCYEQYF. In DNA form, the CDR3 reads TGTGCCAGCAGCCCGAGTCCGGTAGGGGAGAATTGCTACGAGCAGTACTTC.

This clonotype showed up just a few times. The V gene is TRBV10-3, the J gene TRBJ2-3; D gene unclear. The CDR3 loop spans 12 amino acids. CDR1 and CDR2 from the germline V gene are ENHRY and SYGVKD. The V gene lost 3 bases and the J gene lost 4 bases, with 5 bases spanning the gap. In DNA form, the CDR3 reads TGTGCCATCAGTGAACTATCAGATACGCAGTATTTT. It codes for CAISELSDTQYF.

This clonotype was detected only a few times. The CDR3 here is CASSLRQGHRETQYF. DNA for the CDR3: TGTGCCAGCAGCTTACGACAGGGGCACCGAGAGACCCAGTACTTC. This sequence joins TRBV7-2 and TRBJ2-5; 8 bases are a match to TRBD1. Germline-derived CDR1 and CDR2 are SGHTA and FQGNSA. This CDR3 is 15 amino acids long. V lost 2 bases and J lost 4; bases outside the gene matches: 6.